This paragraph covers one T cell receptor beta chain sequence. What this receptor recognizes is not known. Base qualities were left out, and no much larger clone turns up one base away. The donors were healthy, HIV-negative adults with no recently reported acute infections or vaccinations. Only Caucasian adults living in Nashville, Tennessee, USA were represented among the donors. CD4+ T cells were enriched by magnetic negative selection, after which naive cells were positively selected on CD45RA and the negative fraction was taken as the memory subset. Blood was obtained by leukapheresis, after which PBMCs were separated by Ficoll-Histopaque density gradient centrifugation and cryopreserved in liquid nitrogen vapor phase. Analytical flow cytometry was used to check the purity and quantity of every magnetically sorted T cell population. From each sorted fraction, genomic DNA was isolated and quantified by UV absorbance on a Nanodrop 2000c.

Using the deep immunoSEQ assay, multiplex PCR amplified TCR CDR3 regions from genomic DNA. Extracted genomic DNA from each cell subset was spread evenly across all wells of several immunoSEQ 96-well plates, with each plate serving as a replicate. For sorted subsets, approximately 200 ng of genomic DNA, equivalent to around 31,000 T cell genomes, went into each replicate PCR. Purified libraries were measured with a Qubit 3.0 fluorometer, size-checked on a Bioanalyzer 2100, and measured again with the KAPA Library Quantification kit. Each immunoSEQ 96-well plate was sequenced on its own single-read 150-cycle Illumina NextSeq 550 flow cell. From the authors' description of their analysis: The immunoSEQ output contained only junctional sequences without quality scores, so filtering could not match that applied to full-length reads. Sequences were annotated with PyIR, a Python wrapper for IgBLAST v1.9, using IMGT germline references to assign V/J genes and CDR3. Reads were filtered out if the reads had weak V/J assignments (E-value above 1e-6), no CDR3, stop codons, out-of-frame junctions, or ambiguous translated residues. V3J clonotypes were defined as sequences sharing an identical inferred V gene, J gene, and CDR3 amino acid sequence. Percentage overlap between repertoires was calculated by dividing the number of shared unique clonotypes by the size of the smaller repertoire. Three approaches were used to assess repertoire richness: RTK rarefaction, the Chao1 estimator, and Recon v2.1 estimates of unobserved clonotypes. For all TCRbeta clonotypes obtained by the gDNA method from a handful of donors, generation probabilities were computed with OLGA. TCRdb holds this immuneACCESS table with in-frame rearrangements only. Some clones are missing; in checked studies, unresolved V genes explain under half, and the rest has no known cause. V and J calls and clone size follow that table, whereas D and trimming were derived from the DNA. The sample table contains about 2.4 million clones; only one count was recorded for 93% of them. Of the sample, approximately 0.36% falls within the top ten clones.

The sample comes from a study of shared clonotypes between healthy human individuals (TCRdb year 2020). A note on the overall study: The cohort included a few men and a couple of women between 18 and 49 years of age. For each donor, CD4 naive and CD4 memory were each run on three plates, CD8 naive on two plates, and CD8 memory on one plate. Blood TCR repertoires of 5 or 6 healthy adults were deeply sequenced to estimate repertoire size and the extent of clonotype sharing between individuals. To increase sequencing depth and limit assay-specific biases, TCR repertoire library preparation and sequencing were carried out by different laboratories using diverse techniques. Each donor's leukapheresis produced roughly between roughly 0.94 and 9.5 billion PBMCs. Summary of the overall study and its limitations: Rarefaction of sorted-subset datasets indicated incomplete sequencing despite the large sequencing depth. Based on pairwise subsampling, the degree of clonotype sharing among donors was expected to be affected by sequencing depth. Sharing across a handful of donors was observed for 5% to 6.5% of naive CD4, over 3% of naive CD8, over 2% of memory CD4, and around 0.42% of memory CD8 clonotypes. Compared with non-shared clonotypes, the clonotypes found in all four sorted-subset donors had higher generation probabilities. Naive subsets generally had larger estimated clonotype richness than memory subsets did. The small number of donors limited the genetic and exposure-history diversity represented. Sampling was restricted to blood, and TCR repertoires in tissue are likely to differ from TCR repertoires in blood.

Taken from cysteine to phenylalanine, the CDR3 has 17 residues. This entry keeps only the CDR3 DNA: 51 bases, framed from base 1. V loses 3 bases at its end and J loses 1 base; junction bases beyond the gene matches: 12. CDR1 and CDR2 were assigned from the germline V gene (reference sequence) as LNHDA and SQIVND. The TCR comes from a man between 18 and 29 years old in good health. Some clones in this sample may be carry-over from other donors' samples. The receptor chain draws on TRBV19 and TRBJ2-7; TRBD1 agrees with 7 junctional bases. Input material: naive CD4+ T cells from PBMCs. Taken with the paper, the label for cell subset or site translates to: CD45RA+ positively selected. The DNA sequence is as follows: TGTGCCAGTAGTATTCTTTTGCGACAGGGAAGATCCTACGAGCAGTACTTC. The resulting protein is CASSILLRQGRSYEQYF.